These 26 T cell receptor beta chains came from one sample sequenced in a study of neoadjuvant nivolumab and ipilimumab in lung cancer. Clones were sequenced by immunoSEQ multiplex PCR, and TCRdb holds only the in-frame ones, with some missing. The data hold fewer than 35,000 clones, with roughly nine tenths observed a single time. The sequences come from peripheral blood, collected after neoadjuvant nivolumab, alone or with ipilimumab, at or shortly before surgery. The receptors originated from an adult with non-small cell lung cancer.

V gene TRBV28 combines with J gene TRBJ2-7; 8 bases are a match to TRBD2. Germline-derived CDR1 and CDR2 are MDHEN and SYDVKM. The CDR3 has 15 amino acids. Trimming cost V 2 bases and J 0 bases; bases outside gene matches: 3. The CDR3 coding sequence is TGTGCCAGCAGTTTAGCTAGCGGGCCCTCCTACGAGCAGTACTTC. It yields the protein CASSLASGPSYEQYF.

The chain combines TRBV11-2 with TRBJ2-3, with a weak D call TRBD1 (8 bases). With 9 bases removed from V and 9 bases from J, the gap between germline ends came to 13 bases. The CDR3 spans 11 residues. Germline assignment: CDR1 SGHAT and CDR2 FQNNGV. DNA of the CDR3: TGTGCCAGTTACAGGGGGGGGACGCAGTATTTT. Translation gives CASYRGGTQYF.

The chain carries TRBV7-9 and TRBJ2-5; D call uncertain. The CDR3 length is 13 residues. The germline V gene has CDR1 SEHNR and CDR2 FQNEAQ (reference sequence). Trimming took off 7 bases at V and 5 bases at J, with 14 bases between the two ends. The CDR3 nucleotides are TGTGCCAGCACGGCTAGGCTGGAGGAGACCCAGTACTTC. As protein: CASTARLEETQYF.

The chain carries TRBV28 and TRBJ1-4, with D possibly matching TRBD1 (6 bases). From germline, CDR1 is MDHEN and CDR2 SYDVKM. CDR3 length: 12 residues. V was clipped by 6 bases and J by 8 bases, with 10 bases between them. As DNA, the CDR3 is TGTGCCAGCAGCCCTGACAGGGAAAAACTGTTTTTT. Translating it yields CASSPDREKLFF.

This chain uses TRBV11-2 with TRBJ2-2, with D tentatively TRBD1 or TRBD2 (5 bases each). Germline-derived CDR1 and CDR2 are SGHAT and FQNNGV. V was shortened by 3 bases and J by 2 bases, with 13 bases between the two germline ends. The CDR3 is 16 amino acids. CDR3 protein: CASSLRGSPNTGELFF. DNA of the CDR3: TGTGCCAGCAGCTTGAGGGGCAGCCCCAACACCGGGGAGCTGTTTTTT.

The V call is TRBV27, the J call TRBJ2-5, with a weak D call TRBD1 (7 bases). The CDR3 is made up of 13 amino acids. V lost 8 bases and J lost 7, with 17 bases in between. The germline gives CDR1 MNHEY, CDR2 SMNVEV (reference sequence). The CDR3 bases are TGTGCCAGCTCCAGGGGGGACCCTGGGACCCAGTACTTC. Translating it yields CASSRGDPGTQYF.

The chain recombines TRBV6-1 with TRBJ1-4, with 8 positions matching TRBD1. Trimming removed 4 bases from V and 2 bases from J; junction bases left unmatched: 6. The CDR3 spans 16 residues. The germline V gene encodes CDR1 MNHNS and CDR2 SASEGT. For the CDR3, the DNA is TGTGCCAGCAGTGGTTCAGGGGGCGCGACTAATGAAAAACTGTTTTTT. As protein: CASSGSGGATNEKLFF.

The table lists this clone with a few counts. The CDR3 sequence is CASSLRDRAETQYF. In DNA, the CDR3 is TGTGCCAGCAGCTTAAGGGACAGGGCAGAGACCCAGTACTTC. The V and J genes are TRBV7-8 and TRBJ2-5; 9 nucleotides align to TRBD1. The ends lost 2 bases at V and 4 bases at J; junction bases unmatched: 2. Germline values: CDR1 SGHVS, CDR2 FQNEAQ. This CDR3 has 14 residues.

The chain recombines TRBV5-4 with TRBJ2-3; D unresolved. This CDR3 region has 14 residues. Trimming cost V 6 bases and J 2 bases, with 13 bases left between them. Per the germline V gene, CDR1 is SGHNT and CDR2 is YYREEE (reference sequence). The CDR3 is CASTEEILTDTQYF. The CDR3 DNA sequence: TGTGCCAGCACCGAGGAGATCCTCACAGATACGCAGTATTTT. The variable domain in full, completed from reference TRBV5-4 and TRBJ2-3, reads ETGVTQSPTHLIKTRGQQVTLRCSSQSGHNTVSWYQQALGQGPQFIFQYYREEENGRGNFPPRFSGLQFPNYSSELNVNALELDDSALYLCASTEEILTDTQYFGPGTRLTVL.

The CDR3 DNA reads TGTGCGTCGCACTCAACCCCGCGGATCGACGAGCAGTACTTC. Amino acids: CASHSTPRIDEQYF. The rearrangement uses TRBV5-5 and TRBJ2-7, with D uncertain. Germline assignment: CDR1 SGHKS and CDR2 YYEKEE (reference sequence). The CDR3 sequence is 14 residues long. Combining the CDR3 with reference TRBV5-5 and TRBJ2-7 gives the whole variable domain DAGVTQSPTHLIKTRGQQVTLRCSPISGHKSVSWYQQVLGQGPQFIFQYYEKEERGRGNFPDRFSARQFPNYSSELNVNALLLGDSALYLCASHSTPRIDEQYFGPGTRLTVT.

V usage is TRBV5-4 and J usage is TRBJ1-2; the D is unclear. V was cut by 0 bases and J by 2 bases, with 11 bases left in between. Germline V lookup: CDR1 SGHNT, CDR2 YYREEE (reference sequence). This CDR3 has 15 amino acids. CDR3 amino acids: CASSLGQNTNYGYTF. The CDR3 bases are TGTGCCAGCAGCTTGGGGCAGAATACAAACTATGGCTACACCTTC.

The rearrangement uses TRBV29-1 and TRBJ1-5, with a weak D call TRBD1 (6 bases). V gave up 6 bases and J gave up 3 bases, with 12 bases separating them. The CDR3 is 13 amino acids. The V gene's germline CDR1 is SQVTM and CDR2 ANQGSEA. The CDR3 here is CSVLTGNNQPQHF. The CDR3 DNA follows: TGCAGCGTCCTTACAGGGAACAATCAGCCCCAGCATTTT.

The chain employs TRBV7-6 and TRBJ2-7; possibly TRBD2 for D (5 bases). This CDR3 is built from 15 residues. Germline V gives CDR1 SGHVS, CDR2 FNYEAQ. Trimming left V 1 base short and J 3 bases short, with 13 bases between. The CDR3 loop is CASSLEPVTNYEQYF. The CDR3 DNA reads TGTGCCAGCAGCTTAGAACCGGTGACTAACTACGAGCAGTACTTC.

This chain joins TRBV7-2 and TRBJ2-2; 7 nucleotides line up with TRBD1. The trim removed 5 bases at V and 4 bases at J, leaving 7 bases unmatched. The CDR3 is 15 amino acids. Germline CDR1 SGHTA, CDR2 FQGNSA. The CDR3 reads CASSVRTGSTGELFF. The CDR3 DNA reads TGTGCCAGCAGCGTAAGGACAGGTTCCACCGGGGAGCTGTTTTTT. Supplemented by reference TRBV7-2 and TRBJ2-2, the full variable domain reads GAGVSQSPSNKVTEKGKDVELRCDPISGHTALYWYRQSLGQGLEFLIYFQGNSAPDKSGLPSDRFSAERTGGSVSTLTIQRTQQEDSAVYLCASSVRTGSTGELFFGEGSRLTVL.

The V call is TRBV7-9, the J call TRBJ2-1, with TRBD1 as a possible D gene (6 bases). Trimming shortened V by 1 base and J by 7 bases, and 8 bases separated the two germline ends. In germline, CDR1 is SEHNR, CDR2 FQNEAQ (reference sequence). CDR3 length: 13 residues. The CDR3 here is CASSLGTANEQFF. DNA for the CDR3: TGTGCCAGCAGCTTAGGGACAGCTAATGAGCAGTTCTTC.

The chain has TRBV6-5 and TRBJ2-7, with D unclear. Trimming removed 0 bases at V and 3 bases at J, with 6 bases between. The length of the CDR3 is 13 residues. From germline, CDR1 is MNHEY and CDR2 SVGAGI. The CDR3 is CASSYSIYYEQYF. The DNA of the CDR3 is TGTGCCAGCAGTTACTCGATCTACTACGAGCAGTACTTC.

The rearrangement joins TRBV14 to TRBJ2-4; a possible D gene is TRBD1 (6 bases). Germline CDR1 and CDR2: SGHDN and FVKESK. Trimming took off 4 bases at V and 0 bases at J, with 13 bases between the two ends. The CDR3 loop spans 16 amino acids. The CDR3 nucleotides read TGTGCCAGCAGCCCACGGACAGAACTAGCCAAAAACATTCAGTACTTC. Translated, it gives CASSPRTELAKNIQYF.

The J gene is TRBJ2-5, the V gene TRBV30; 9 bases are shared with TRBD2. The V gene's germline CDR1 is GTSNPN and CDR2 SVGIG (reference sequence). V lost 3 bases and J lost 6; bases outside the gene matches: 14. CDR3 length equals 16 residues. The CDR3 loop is CAWSSAGSGRGKTQYF. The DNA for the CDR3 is TGTGCCTGGAGCTCAGCTGGTAGCGGGAGAGGAAAGACCCAGTACTTC.

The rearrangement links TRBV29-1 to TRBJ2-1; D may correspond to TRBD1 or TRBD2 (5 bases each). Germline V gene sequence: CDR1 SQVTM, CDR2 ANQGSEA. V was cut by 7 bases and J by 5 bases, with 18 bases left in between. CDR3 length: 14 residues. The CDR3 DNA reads TGCAGCGCCTACCCTAGCAGGACAAACAATGAGCAGTTCTTC. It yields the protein CSAYPSRTNNEQFF.

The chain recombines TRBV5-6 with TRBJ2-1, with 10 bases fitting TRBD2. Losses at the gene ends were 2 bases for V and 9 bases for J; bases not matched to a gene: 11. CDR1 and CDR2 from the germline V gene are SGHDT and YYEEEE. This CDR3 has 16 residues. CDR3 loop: CASSFLLAGIGGEQFF. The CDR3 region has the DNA TGTGCCAGCAGCTTTTTACTAGCGGGGATCGGCGGTGAGCAGTTCTTC.

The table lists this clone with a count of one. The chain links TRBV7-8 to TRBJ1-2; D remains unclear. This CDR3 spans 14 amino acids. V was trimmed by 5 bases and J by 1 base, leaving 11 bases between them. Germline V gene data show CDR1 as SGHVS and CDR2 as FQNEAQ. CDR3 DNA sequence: TGTGCCAGCAGCCTGATTTCGAGTAACTATGGCTACACCTTC. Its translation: CASSLISSNYGYTF.

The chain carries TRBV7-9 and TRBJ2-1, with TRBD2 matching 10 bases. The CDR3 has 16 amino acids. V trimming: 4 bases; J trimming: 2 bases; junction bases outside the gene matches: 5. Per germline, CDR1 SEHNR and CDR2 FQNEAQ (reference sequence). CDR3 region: CASSSLAGGAYNEQFF. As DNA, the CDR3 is TGTGCCAGCAGCTCCTTAGCGGGAGGCGCCTACAATGAGCAGTTCTTC.

CDR3 residues: CASSVGAGGQPQHF. DNA of the CDR3: TGTGCCAGCAGCGTAGGTGCGGGAGGACAGCCCCAGCATTTT. This chain uses TRBV9 with TRBJ1-5; D remains unclear. The V gene lost 0 bases and the J gene lost 7 bases, with 11 bases spanning the gap. The CDR3 has 14 amino acids. Germline V gene sequence: CDR1 SGDLS, CDR2 YYNGEE.

DNA for the CDR3: TGTGCCAGCAGCTCTCGCCTGGGGCAAGAGACCCAGTACTTC. Protein sequence: CASSSRLGQETQYF. The chain couples TRBV11-2 to TRBJ2-5; D uncertain. Trimming removed 4 bases at V and 2 bases at J, with 11 bases between. There are 14 residues in the CDR3. Looked up from germline, CDR1 is SGHAT and CDR2 is FQNNGV.

CDR3 nucleotide sequence: TGTGCCAGCAGCACGGGACAGGGGAATCTATACGAGCAGTACTTC. Amino acids: CASSTGQGNLYEQYF. The genes are TRBV7-2 and TRBJ2-7, with 10 positions matching TRBD1. CDR1 is SGHTA and CDR2 is FQGNSA in the germline V gene. This CDR3 spans 15 amino acids. After removal of 5 bases from V and 4 bases from J, the junction contained 8 bases not matched to a gene.

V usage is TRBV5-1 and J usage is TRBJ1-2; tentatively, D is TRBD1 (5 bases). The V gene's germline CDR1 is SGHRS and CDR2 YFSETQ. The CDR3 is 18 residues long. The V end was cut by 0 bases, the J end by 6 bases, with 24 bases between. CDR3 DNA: TGCGCCAGCAGCTTGGCAGGGCCCAGGTGGTTCGATTGGGATGGCTACACCTTC. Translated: CASSLAGPRWFDWDGYTF. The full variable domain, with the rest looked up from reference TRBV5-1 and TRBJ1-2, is KAGVTQTPRYLIKTRGQQVTLSCSPISGHRSVSWYQQTPGQGLQFLFEYFSETQRNKGNFPGRFSGRQFSNSRSEMNVSTLELGDSALYLCASSLAGPRWFDWDGYTFGSGTRLTVV.